One sample yielded the 31 T cell receptor beta chains listed below, sequenced in a study of blood T cell repertoires in COVID-19. The assay was immunoSEQ multiplex PCR, and TCRdb's table has in-frame clones only and misses some. The sample consists of approximately 120,000 clones, about 85% of them appearing once. The material sequenced was peripheral blood. Every receptor here comes from a woman aged 80 or older with COVID-19, enrolled during active disease.

The genes are TRBV9 and TRBJ2-1; 9 positions match TRBD2. The CDR3 runs to 15 residues. Germline CDR1 SGDLS, CDR2 YYNGEE. V shed 1 base and J 3 bases; nucleotides not matched to a gene: 2. The CDR3 region has the DNA TGTGCCAGCAGCGTACGAGCGGGAGGCTACAATGAGCAGTTCTTC. Translating it yields CASSVRAGGYNEQFF.

The J gene is TRBJ2-5, the V gene TRBV6-5, with D tentatively TRBD1 (5 bases). The V gene lost 0 bases and the J gene lost 5 bases, with 13 bases spanning the gap. The V gene's germline CDR1 is MNHEY and CDR2 SVGAGI. The CDR3 runs 15 residues. This CDR3 reads CASSYSITGVETQYF. CDR3 DNA sequence: TGTGCCAGCAGTTACTCGATTACAGGCGTGGAGACCCAGTACTTC.

The CDR3 reads CASSQTSGIYEQFF. CDR3 coding DNA: TGTGCCAGCAGCCAGACTAGCGGGATCTATGAGCAGTTCTTC. The chain links TRBV6-5 to TRBJ2-1, with 11 bases fitting TRBD2. The CDR3 runs to 14 residues. The germline gives CDR1 MNHEY, CDR2 SVGAGI. The trim removed 6 bases at V and 8 bases at J, leaving 6 bases unmatched.

The V and J genes are TRBV18 and TRBJ2-2; D unresolved. This CDR3 region has 15 residues. CDR1 and CDR2 (germline): KGHSH, LQKENI. The V and J ends lost 3 bases and 0 bases respectively, with 8 bases between them. The CDR3 DNA reads as TGTGCCAGCTCACCCAAGAGCGCGAACACCGGGGAGCTGTTTTTT. Its translation: CASSPKSANTGELFF.

The CDR3 here is CASSLGQNYGYTF. As DNA, the CDR3 is TGTGCCAGCAGCTTGGGGCAGAACTATGGCTACACCTTC. The genes are TRBV5-5 and TRBJ1-2; D is undetermined. This CDR3 comprises 13 residues. V lost 0 bases, J lost 2 bases, and 5 bases lay in between. Germline lookup yields CDR1 SGHKS and CDR2 YYEKEE (reference sequence).

The gene calls are TRBV3-1 (or the pseudogene TRBV3-2) and TRBJ2-7, with 12 positions matching TRBD2. Germline V lookup: CDR1 LGHDT, CDR2 YNNKEL (reference sequence). The CDR3 extends over 15 amino acids. The junction had 5 bases not matched to a gene; V was cut back by 5 bases and J by 3 bases. The CDR3 DNA follows: TGTGCCAGCAGCGGACTAGCGGGGAGTATCTACGAGCAGTACTTC. Translation gives CASSGLAGSIYEQYF.

This chain links TRBV10-2 with TRBJ2-2, with no clear D. The CDR3 spans 15 residues. Trimming removed 7 bases at V and 0 bases at J, with 12 bases between. Looked up from germline, CDR1 is WSHSY and CDR2 is SAAADI. This CDR3 reads CASTSGRPNTGELFF. CDR3 bases: TGCGCCAGCACTTCAGGCAGGCCGAACACCGGGGAGCTGTTTTTT.

The chain joins TRBV19 to TRBJ2-7, with D hard to call. Trimming removed 4 bases from V and 0 bases from J, with 4 bases in between. The CDR3 is 12 residues long. Germline V CDR1 and CDR2: LNHDA, SQIVND (reference sequence). The CDR3 protein is CASSSVSYEQYF. Here the CDR3 DNA reads TGTGCCAGTAGTAGCGTCTCCTACGAGCAGTACTTC.

V and J are TRBV6-2 or TRBV6-3 and TRBJ2-5, with 10 nucleotides matching TRBD2. V lost 6 bases, J lost 1 base, and 11 bases stayed unmatched. The CDR3 is 17 residues long. CDR1 MNHEY and CDR2 SVGEGT come from the germline V gene. CDR3 DNA: TGTGCCAGCAGCGGACTAGCGGCCTCTTGGGGCCAAGAGACCCAGTACTTC. It encodes CASSGLAASWGQETQYF.

V gene TRBV27 combines with J gene TRBJ2-7; D is perhaps TRBD1 (6 bases). The V gene lost 5 bases and the J gene lost 1 base, with 12 bases spanning the gap. Germline V gene sequence: CDR1 MNHEY, CDR2 SMNVEV (reference sequence). The CDR3 spans 14 residues. CDR3 DNA sequence: TGTGCCAGCAGTAGATGGGACACTTCCTACGAGCAGTACTTC. It encodes CASSRWDTSYEQYF.

The gene calls are TRBV12-3 or TRBV12-4 and TRBJ1-6; D gene unclear. Between the trimmed V and J ends, which lost 6 bases and 10 bases, there was a span of 13 bases. This CDR3 comprises 13 residues. The CDR3 coding sequence is TGTGCCAGCAGCCCTCGCATAGCGTCACCCCTCCACTTT. The encoded protein is CASSPRIASPLHF.

V and J are TRBV7-8 and TRBJ2-7, with 13 bases that match TRBD2. Germline lookup yields CDR1 SGHVS and CDR2 FQNEAQ. CDR3 length equals 19 residues. V gave up 1 base and J gave up 0 bases; unmatched junction bases: 9. The CDR3 protein is CASSLGRETSGRNSYEQYF. In nucleotides, the CDR3 is TGTGCCAGCAGCTTAGGACGAGAGACTAGCGGGAGGAACTCCTACGAGCAGTACTTC.

The table lists this clone with a count of one. The CDR3 protein is CASSLAGQGDSEQYF. The CDR3 DNA reads as TGTGCCAGCTCCCTGGCAGGACAGGGGGATTCCGAGCAGTACTTC. The chain uses TRBV9 and TRBJ2-7; 10 nucleotides line up with TRBD1. The V gene's germline CDR1 is SGDLS and CDR2 YYNGEE. This CDR3 spans 15 amino acids. J lost 6 bases, V lost 7 bases, and 13 bases had no gene match.

The J gene is TRBJ2-2, the V gene TRBV6-2 or TRBV6-3, with 7 nucleotides matching TRBD2. In germline, CDR1 is MNHEY, CDR2 SVGEGT. V shed 5 bases, J shed 2 bases, and the junction held 8 bases outside the gene matches. This CDR3 has 16 residues. CDR3 coding DNA: TGTGCCAGCAGTAGTGCGGGAGTCCTAAACACCGGGGAGCTGTTTTTT. As protein: CASSSAGVLNTGELFF.

The rearrangement joins TRBV28 to TRBJ2-6; D unresolved. The CDR3 is 16 residues long. V lost 6 bases and J 0 bases, leaving 12 bases between the germline ends. Germline assignment: CDR1 MDHEN and CDR2 SYDVKM. The DNA of the CDR3 is TGTGCCAGCAGACCGATCCAGGCCTCTGGGGCCAACGTCCTGACTTTC. Translation: CASRPIQASGANVLTF.

The chain uses TRBV5-5 and TRBJ1-1, with no clear D. This CDR3 is built from 14 residues. Between the trimmed V and J ends, which lost 1 base and 0 bases, there was a span of 7 bases. Germline CDR1 SGHKS, CDR2 YYEKEE (reference sequence). The CDR3: CASSLQIMNTEAFF. CDR3 bases: TGTGCCAGCAGCTTGCAGATCATGAACACTGAAGCTTTCTTT.

This rearrangement joins TRBV2 to TRBJ2-1, with 7 bases lining up with TRBD1. There are 12 residues in the CDR3. CDR1 is SNHLY and CDR2 is FYNNEI in the germline V gene. J was trimmed by 6 bases and V by 4 bases; bases with no gene match: 0. DNA for the CDR3: TGTGCCAGCAGTGGGGACAGCAATGAGCAGTTCTTC. This encodes CASSGDSNEQFF.

V gene TRBV4-2 combines with J gene TRBJ2-1; D perhaps matches TRBD2 (5 bases). This CDR3 is 14 amino acids long. CDR1 is LGHNA and CDR2 is YNFKEQ in the germline V gene. Trimming took off 0 bases at V and 9 bases at J, with 12 bases between the two ends. This CDR3 is CASSQDSSAVEQFF. The CDR3 coding sequence is TGTGCCAGCAGCCAAGATTCGTCAGCGGTTGAGCAGTTCTTC.

V and J are TRBV6-4 and TRBJ1-1, with TRBD1 matching over 7 bases. V trimming: 4 bases; J trimming: 7 bases; junction bases outside the gene matches: 9. Germline-derived CDR1 and CDR2 are MRHNA and SNTAGT. The CDR3 has 14 residues. CDR3 nucleotides: TGTGCCAGCAGTGGACGGGCAGGGGGGAATGAAGCTTTCTTT. Its protein is CASSGRAGGNEAFF.

This clone was seen once. This chain joins TRBV5-1 and TRBJ2-3; 11 positions agree with TRBD2. Germline lookup yields CDR1 SGHRS and CDR2 YFSETQ. The CDR3 has 16 residues. Unmatched junction bases numbered 2, after V lost 2 bases and J lost 0 bases. The CDR3 reads CASSFRLAGSTDTQYF. Here the CDR3 DNA reads TGCGCCAGCAGCTTTCGACTAGCGGGGAGCACAGATACGCAGTATTTT. Looking up the rest from reference TRBV5-1 and TRBJ2-3 gives the full variable domain: KAGVTQTPRYLIKTRGQQVTLSCSPISGHRSVSWYQQTPGQGLQFLFEYFSETQRNKGNFPGRFSGRQFSNSRSEMNVSTLELGDSALYLCASSFRLAGSTDTQYFGPGTRLTVL.

The rearrangement uses TRBV4-3 and TRBJ2-7, with 10 bases matching TRBD2. Trimming removed 0 bases from V and 5 bases from J; junction bases left unmatched: 7. Per the germline V gene, CDR1 is LGHNA and CDR2 is YSLEER. The CDR3 runs to 16 residues. The CDR3, as DNA: TGCGCCAGCAGCCAAGAATGGCTAGCGGGAGTCAACGAGCAGTACTTC. Its protein is CASSQEWLAGVNEQYF.

This chain connects TRBV14 to TRBJ1-6, with unresolved D. This CDR3 region has 13 residues. Germline assignment: CDR1 SGHDN and CDR2 FVKESK. V lost 4 bases and J lost 5, with 6 bases in between. CDR3 DNA sequence: TGTGCCAGCAGCCGTGCTAATAATTCACCCCTCCACTTT. This translates into CASSRANNSPLHF.

This rearrangement joins TRBV11-2 to TRBJ2-1, with 9 nucleotides matching TRBD2. V shed 5 bases, J shed 8 bases, and the junction held 7 bases outside the gene matches. Per the germline V gene, CDR1 is SGHAT and CDR2 is FQNNGV. The CDR3 covers 14 residues. CDR3 nucleotide sequence: TGTGCCAGCAGCGAAGGACTAGCGTGGGATGAGCAGTTCTTC. Its protein product is CASSEGLAWDEQFF.

The chain employs TRBV24-1 and TRBJ2-1, with D maybe TRBD1 (6 bases). The germline V gene has CDR1 KGHDR and CDR2 SFDVKD. V was cut by 1 base and J by 6 bases, with 15 bases left in between. This CDR3 spans 16 amino acids. CDR3 residues: CATSDFKGQGINEQFF. The CDR3 bases are TGTGCCACCAGTGATTTTAAGGGCCAGGGGATCAATGAGCAGTTCTTC.

The chain recombines TRBV7-3 with TRBJ2-1; the match to TRBD2 covers 10 bases. The CDR3 is 15 amino acids. CDR1 and CDR2 from the germline V gene are SGHTA and FQGTGA. With 3 bases clipped from V and 8 bases from J, the junction kept 7 bases outside the gene matches. CDR3: CASSFGSGRTDEQFF. The CDR3 DNA reads TGTGCCAGCAGCTTCGGTAGCGGGAGGACGGATGAGCAGTTCTTC. Using reference TRBV7-3 and TRBJ2-1 for the parts outside the CDR3, the full variable domain is GAGVSQTPSNKVTEKGKYVELRCDPISGHTALYWYRQSLGQGPEFLIYFQGTGAADDSGLPNDRFFAVRPEGSVSTLKIQRTERGDSAVYLCASSFGSGRTDEQFFGPGTRLTVL.

This clone has only a few counts. The V call is TRBV27, the J call TRBJ1-4, with D maybe TRBD1 (5 bases). The V end was cut by 0 bases, the J end by 0 bases, with 11 bases between. Looked up from germline, CDR1 is MNHEY and CDR2 is SMNVEV (reference sequence). CDR3 length equals 17 residues. The CDR3 loop reads CASSLSAPGATNEKLFF. The CDR3 DNA follows: TGTGCCAGCAGTTTATCAGCGCCGGGGGCAACTAATGAAAAACTGTTTTTT.

J is TRBJ1-2 and V is TRBV12-3 or TRBV12-4, with TRBD1 matching over 7 bases. The CDR3 sequence is 13 residues long. V dropped 5 bases and J dropped 4; count of bases not matched to a gene: 4. The CDR3 loop is CASSLTGVYGYTF. CDR3 DNA: TGTGCCAGCAGTCTCACAGGGGTCTATGGCTACACCTTC.

This chain connects TRBV11-2 to TRBJ2-1; tentative D call: TRBD2 (5 bases). The germline CDR1 and CDR2 sequences are SGHAT and FQNNGV. With 2 bases removed from V and 8 bases from J, the gap between germline ends came to 7 bases. This CDR3 has 12 residues. CDR3 loop: CASSLRRDEQFF. As DNA, the CDR3 is TGTGCCAGCAGCTTAAGGCGGGATGAGCAGTTCTTC.

This chain joins TRBV3-1 (or the pseudogene TRBV3-2) and TRBJ1-2; maybe TRBD1 (5 bases). Germline V gene data show CDR1 as LGHDT and CDR2 as YNNKEL (reference sequence). CDR3 size: 13 residues. The V end was cut by 4 bases, the J end by 4 bases, with 10 bases between. CDR3 residues: CASSPGSRYGYTF. DNA for the CDR3: TGTGCCAGCAGCCCAGGGTCCCGCTATGGCTACACCTTC.

This clone was counted once. The V gene is TRBV19, the J gene TRBJ1-4; D gene unclear. Trimming took off 6 bases at V and 0 bases at J, with 17 bases between the two ends. The CDR3 contains 17 residues. Germline CDR1 LNHDA, CDR2 SQIVND (reference sequence). The CDR3 region is CASRRTAWETTNEKLFF. For the CDR3, the DNA is TGTGCCAGTAGACGGACTGCGTGGGAAACAACTAATGAAAAACTGTTTTTT.

As to this clone: At the DNA level, this CDR3 is encoded by other sequences in the same sample as well. The chain is built from TRBV7-2 and TRBJ2-2; D unresolved. CDR3 length: 12 residues. V was trimmed by 4 bases and J by 3 bases, leaving 3 bases between them. Germline CDR1 is SGHTA and CDR2 is FQGNSA. CDR3 bases: TGTGCCAGCAGCTCATACACCGGGGAGCTGTTTTTT. Amino acids: CASSSYTGELFF.